These T cell receptor beta chains were read from a single sample in a study of T cell changes during pregnancy in multiple sclerosis. Assay: immunoSEQ multiplex PCR; the TCRdb copy retains only in-frame clones and omits some. The sample contains about 87,000 clones, over 85% of which appear only once. Sequences were derived from peripheral blood, sampled in the third trimester of pregnancy. The origin of the receptors is a female donor in good health, enrolled as a control in a pregnancy study. Both conserved end residues are part of each CDR3. The order of the fields is V gene, clone size, J gene, D gene, CDR3 DNA, CDR3 protein. A D gene is named only where the DNA matches it firmly. Clone size appears in some rows only: once, few, many, or a class for an expanded clone.

TRBV5-1,.,TRBJ1-2,.,TGCGCCAGCAGCTTGGCCGGGGGTGAAGGCTACACCTTC,CASSLAGGEGYTF
TRBV10-3,.,TRBJ2-3,.,TGTGCCATCAGTGAGTTGGCCAGCACAGATACGCAGTATTTT,CAISELASTDTQYF
TRBV4-1,once,TRBJ1-4,.,TGCGCCAGCAGCCAAGTTCCTTCTAATGAAAAACTGTTTTTT,CASSQVPSNEKLFF
TRBV5-8,.,TRBJ1-1,TRBD1,TGTGCCAGCAGCTTGGCCCCCGACAGGGGCGTCTTTATCACGAACACTGAAGCTTTCTTT,CASSLAPDRGVFITNTEAFF
TRBV7-9,.,TRBJ2-1,.,TGTGCTAGCAGCAGCCGGGACAACTCCTACAATGAGCAGTTCTTC,CASSSRDNSYNEQFF
TRBV9,once,TRBJ1-3,.,TGTGCCAGCAGCGACCCCACAGGGTTCTCTGGAAACACCATATATTTT,CASSDPTGFSGNTIYF
TRBV4-2,.,TRBJ2-7,.,TGTGCCAGCAGCCAAGGGGCTAGCGACCTCTACGAGCAGTACTTC,CASSQGASDLYEQYF
TRBV7-9,.,TRBJ1-1,.,TGTGCCAGCAGCCCTCAACAGGGTTGGAACACTGAAGCTTTCTTT,CASSPQQGWNTEAFF
TRBV28,.,TRBJ2-7,.,TGTGCCAGCAGTTTGGGTGGGAGAGGGCCTTTCGACGAGCAGTACTTC,CASSLGGRGPFDEQYF
TRBV9,.,TRBJ1-5,TRBD1,TGTGCCAGCAGCGTAGGACAGGGGATACAGCCCCAGCATTTT,CASSVGQGIQPQHF
TRBV11-3,.,TRBJ1-2,.,TGTGCCAGCAGCTTAGGCAGGGGCGCGGGTGGCTACACCTTC,CASSLGRGAGGYTF
TRBV30,.,TRBJ1-4,TRBD1,TGTGCCTGGGGATTACCGGGACAGCGGTCAGGACTGTTTTTT,CAWGLPGQRSGLFF
TRBV2,once,TRBJ2-3,.,TGTGCCAGCGTCGCGGGGCTAGTGAGGGGATCAGATACGCAGTATTTT,CASVAGLVRGSDTQYF
TRBV2,.,TRBJ1-4,.,TGTGCCAGTAAACAGGAAACTAATGAAAAACTGTTTTTT,CASKQETNEKLFF
TRBV28,.,TRBJ2-3,.,TGTGCCAGCAGTTTTTCACTCTATGGCACAGATACGCAGTATTTT,CASSFSLYGTDTQYF
TRBV29-1,.,TRBJ2-7,TRBD2,TGCAGCGTCGGTTCCGGGACTAGCGGGAGATCAGACGAGCAGTACTTC,CSVGSGTSGRSDEQYF
TRBV18,.,TRBJ2-5,.,TGTGCCAGCTCACCTTCCGGGGTCGGAGAGACCCAGTACTTC,CASSPSGVGETQYF
TRBV5-1,.,TRBJ1-4,TRBD1,TGCGCCAGCAGCCTGACAGGGCCGGGGGAAAAACTGTTTTTT,CASSLTGPGEKLFF
TRBV6-5,.,TRBJ2-7,.,TGTGCCAGCAGTCCCGGGGTCCACGAGCAGTACTTC,CASSPGVHEQYF
TRBV2,.,TRBJ2-1,TRBD2,TGTGCCAGCAGCGCCCCGTTGGGGCGGGAGGGATCCTACAATGAGCAGTTCTTC,CASSAPLGREGSYNEQFF
TRBV10-3,.,TRBJ2-7,TRBD1,TGTGCCATCAGTGAGAGGGACAGGGGGTACGAGCAGTACTTC,CAISERDRGYEQYF
TRBV28,.,TRBJ1-2,.,TGTGCCAGCACCGTCCGGGGGTTCTATGGCTACACCTTC,CASTVRGFYGYTF
TRBV5-4,.,TRBJ2-7,TRBD2,TGTGCCAGCAGCTTGTTTAACCTCCGGGGACTAGCGGGAGGCTCCTACGAGCAGTACTTC,CASSLFNLRGLAGGSYEQYF
TRBV6-5,.,TRBJ2-2,.,TGTGCCAGCAGTCCCCAGGGCTGGGCCGGGGAGCTGTTTTTT,CASSPQGWAGELFF
TRBV11-3,.,TRBJ2-1,TRBD1,TGTGCCAGCAGCTTAGAGGGGACAGCATACAATGAGCAGTTCTTC,CASSLEGTAYNEQFF
TRBV7-2,once,TRBJ2-2,.,TGTGCCAGCAGCTTAGGAGGGACTAACACCGGGGAGCTGTTTTTT,CASSLGGTNTGELFF
TRBV6-5,.,TRBJ1-3,TRBD1,TGTGCCAGCAGTTACGGACAGGGGTCCCTCGGAAACACCATATATTTT,CASSYGQGSLGNTIYF
TRBV19,once,TRBJ1-5,TRBD1,TGTGCCAGTAGTACCAGACAGGGGAATCAGCCCCAGCATTTT,CASSTRQGNQPQHF
TRBV19,.,TRBJ2-5,.,TGTGCCAGTAGTGGAACAGGGAGCGACCAGTACTTC,CASSGTGSDQYF
TRBV7-2,.,TRBJ2-7,TRBD2,TGTGCCAGCAGCTTACACAGCGGGAGGAGGGACGAGCAGTACTTC,CASSLHSGRRDEQYF
TRBV6-6,.,TRBJ1-1,.,TGTGCCAGCAGTTCGGTATCGGAGGCTGAAGCTTTCTTT,CASSSVSEAEAFF
TRBV4-1,.,TRBJ2-7,TRBD1,TGCGCCAGCAGCCCCCGGACAGGAACCTACGAGCAGTACTTC,CASSPRTGTYEQYF
TRBV5-1,.,TRBJ2-5,TRBD2,TGCGCCAGCAGTATCCCCACTAGCGGGAGAGGAGAGACCCAGTACTTC,CASSIPTSGRGETQYF
TRBV28,once,TRBJ1-1,.,TGTGCCAGCAGTTTTAGTGCGGGGACTGAAGCTTTCTTT,CASSFSAGTEAFF
TRBV6-5,.,TRBJ2-7,TRBD1,TGTGCCAGCAGTTACCGGGACAGGGGCCTCTGGGAGCAGTACTTC,CASSYRDRGLWEQYF
TRBV11-2,few,TRBJ2-7,TRBD1,TGTGCCAGCAGCCCCGGGACAGGGTCCTACGAGCAGTACTTC,CASSPGTGSYEQYF
TRBV4-1,.,TRBJ2-7,.,TGCGCCAGCAGCCAAGGCAGGGATGGCTACGAGCAGTACTTC,CASSQGRDGYEQYF
TRBV5-4,.,TRBJ2-1,TRBD1,TGTGCCAGCAGCGTGGACAGGGGGCAGTACAATGAGCAGTTCTTC,CASSVDRGQYNEQFF
TRBV5-1,.,TRBJ2-1,.,TGCGCCAGCAAGCCGGGAAGCTCCTACAATGAGCAGTTCTTC,CASKPGSSYNEQFF
TRBV7-9,.,TRBJ1-2,.,TGTGCCAGCACCGTCGAAAGGAGTGATGGCTACACCTTC,CASTVERSDGYTF
TRBV28,.,TRBJ2-7,TRBD2,TGTGCCAGCAGTTCTAGCGGGAGGGCCCATGAGGAGCAGTACTTC,CASSSSGRAHEEQYF
TRBV6-4,.,TRBJ2-1,TRBD1,TGTGCCAGCAGTGGGACAGGGGGAACGTACAATGAGCAGTTCTTC,CASSGTGGTYNEQFF
TRBV6-1,.,TRBJ2-7,TRBD1,TGTGCCAGCAGTGTGAGCCGGGACAGATGGGACGAGCAGTACTTC,CASSVSRDRWDEQYF
TRBV2,.,TRBJ2-3,.,TGTGCCAGCAGCCCGACAGCACTCGGACGGACAGATACGCAGTATTTT,CASSPTALGRTDTQYF
TRBV7-2,.,TRBJ1-1,.,TGTGCCAGCAGCAGCGAAGTGAACACTGAAGCTTTCTTT,CASSSEVNTEAFF
TRBV4-1,.,TRBJ2-5,TRBD2,TGCGCCAGCAGCCAACTTCTAGCGGGAGATCAAGAGACCCAGTACTTC,CASSQLLAGDQETQYF
TRBV5-1,.,TRBJ1-2,TRBD1,TGCGCCAGCAGCCTGGCGGGACAGAACTATGGCTACACCTTC,CASSLAGQNYGYTF
TRBV5-1,.,TRBJ2-6,.,TGCGCCAGCAGCCCGCTACCTGGGGCCAACGTCCTGACTTTC,CASSPLPGANVLTF
TRBV7-2,once,TRBJ2-3,.,TGTGCCAGCAGCTCACGAATGGGGGGGGCCGAGACAGATACGCAGTATTTT,CASSSRMGGAETDTQYF
TRBV27,.,TRBJ2-3,TRBD2,TGTGCCAGCAGTTTATCCGGCCGGGAGGGTGGCACAGATACGCAGTATTTT,CASSLSGREGGTDTQYF
TRBV5-4,.,TRBJ2-1,TRBD1,TGTGCCAGCAGCCCGGGGACAGGGAACCACAATGAGCAGTTCTTC,CASSPGTGNHNEQFF
TRBV4-2,.,TRBJ2-7,TRBD1,TGTGCCAGCAGCCAAGAGGGACAGGGGGAACCCTACGAGCAGTACTTC,CASSQEGQGEPYEQYF
TRBV28,.,TRBJ2-5,.,TGTGCCAGCAGTTTACCCCAGGGCCCCTCCTGGACCCAGTACTTC,CASSLPQGPSWTQYF
TRBV28,.,TRBJ1-5,.,TGTGCCAGCAGGTCCCAACAATATCAGCCCCAGCATTTT,CASRSQQYQPQHF
TRBV28,once,TRBJ1-1,.,TGTGCCAGCAGTTTTGAGGGTGGGGTCACTGAAGCTTTCTTT,CASSFEGGVTEAFF
TRBV18,once,TRBJ2-2,.,TGTGCCAGCTCAGCACAACAGGGCACGAACACCGGGGAGCTGTTTTTT,CASSAQQGTNTGELFF
TRBV2,.,TRBJ2-2,.,TGTGCCAGCAGGGCGAGGACAGATCTCAACACCGGGGAGCTGTTTTTT,CASRARTDLNTGELFF
TRBV6-4,.,TRBJ1-4,.,TGTGCCAGCAGTGACTCGCTAGGTGGAGAGGGTAATGAAAAACTGTTTTTT,CASSDSLGGEGNEKLFF
TRBV5-1,.,TRBJ2-3,.,TGCGCCAGCAGCTTGAAGACAGTGGGGACAGATACGCAGTATTTT,CASSLKTVGTDTQYF
TRBV5-1,.,TRBJ2-7,TRBD1,TGCGCCAGCAGTGAACCGGGACAGGGTATCTACGAGCAGTACTTC,CASSEPGQGIYEQYF